This T cell receptor (beta chain) was sequenced in a study of cytomegalovirus exposure and HLA in healthy donors. Both 60 Vbeta primers and 13 Jbeta primers went into the PCR. Sequencing used immunoSEQ multiplex PCR; TCRdb keeps in-frame clones, though not all of them. The sample yields 150,000 to 200,000 clones, 75% seen once. The CDR3 totals 14 residues. Per germline, CDR1 ENHRY and CDR2 SYGVKD. The junction had 3 bases not matched to a gene; V was cut back by 2 bases and J by 4 bases. Healthy bone marrow donors made up the cohort. To note about this clone: The antigen is not known.

Study-wide points: Most of the TCR beta V segments (in an earlier analysis) were productive either about 87% or about 30% of the time.

This sequence was found in a male donor in good health and CMV-seronegative. The sequenced sample was PBMCs. The chain uses TRBV10-3 and TRBJ1-2; 8 nucleotides match TRBD1. The CDR3 sequence is CAISEPDRAYGYTF. Here the CDR3 DNA reads TGTGCCATCAGTGAGCCGGACAGGGCCTATGGCTACACCTTC.